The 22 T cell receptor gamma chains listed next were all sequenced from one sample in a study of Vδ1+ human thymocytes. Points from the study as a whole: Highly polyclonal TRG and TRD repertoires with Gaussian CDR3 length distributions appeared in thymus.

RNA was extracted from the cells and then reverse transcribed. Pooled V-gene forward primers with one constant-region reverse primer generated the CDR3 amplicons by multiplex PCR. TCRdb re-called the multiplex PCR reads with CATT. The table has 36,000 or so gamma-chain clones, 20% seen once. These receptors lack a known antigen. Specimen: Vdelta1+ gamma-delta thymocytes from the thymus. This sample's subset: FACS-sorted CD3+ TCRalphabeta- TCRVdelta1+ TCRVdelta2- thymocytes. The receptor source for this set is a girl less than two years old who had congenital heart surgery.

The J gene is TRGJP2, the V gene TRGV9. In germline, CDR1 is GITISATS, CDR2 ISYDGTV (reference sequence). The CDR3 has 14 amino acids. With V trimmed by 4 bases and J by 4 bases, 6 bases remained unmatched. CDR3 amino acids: CALWDPASDWIKTF. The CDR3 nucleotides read TGTGCCTTGTGGGACCCAGCTAGTGATTGGATCAAGACGTTT.

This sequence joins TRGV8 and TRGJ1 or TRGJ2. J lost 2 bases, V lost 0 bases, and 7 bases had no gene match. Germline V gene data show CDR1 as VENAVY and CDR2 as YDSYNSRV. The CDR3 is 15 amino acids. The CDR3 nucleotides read TGTGCCACCTGGGATAGGCGGCCTGATTATTATAAGAAACTCTTT. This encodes CATWDRRPDYYKKLF.

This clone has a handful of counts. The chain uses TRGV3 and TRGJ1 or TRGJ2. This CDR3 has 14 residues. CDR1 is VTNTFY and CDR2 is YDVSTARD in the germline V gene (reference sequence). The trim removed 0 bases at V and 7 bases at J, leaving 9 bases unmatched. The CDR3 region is CATWDRGLRYKKLF. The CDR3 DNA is TGTGCCACCTGGGACAGGGGGCTGAGATATAAGAAACTCTTT.

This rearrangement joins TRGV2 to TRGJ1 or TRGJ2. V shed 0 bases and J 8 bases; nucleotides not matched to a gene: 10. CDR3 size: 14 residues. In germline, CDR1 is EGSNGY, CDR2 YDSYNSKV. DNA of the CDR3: TGTGCCACCTGGGACGGGCGCGGGGACCATAAGAAACTCTTT. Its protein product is CATWDGRGDHKKLF.

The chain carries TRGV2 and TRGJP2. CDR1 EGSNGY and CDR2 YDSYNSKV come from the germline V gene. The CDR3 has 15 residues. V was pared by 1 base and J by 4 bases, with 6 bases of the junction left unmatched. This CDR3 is CATWDGAHSDWIKTF. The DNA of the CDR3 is TGTGCCACCTGGGACGGAGCGCATAGTGATTGGATCAAGACGTTT.

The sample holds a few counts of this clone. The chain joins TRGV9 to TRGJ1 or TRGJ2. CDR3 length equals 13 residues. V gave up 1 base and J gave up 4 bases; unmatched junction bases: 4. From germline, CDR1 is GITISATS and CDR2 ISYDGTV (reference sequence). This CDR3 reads CALWEVWYYKKLF. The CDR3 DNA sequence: TGTGCCTTGTGGGAGGTATGGTATTATAAGAAACTCTTT.

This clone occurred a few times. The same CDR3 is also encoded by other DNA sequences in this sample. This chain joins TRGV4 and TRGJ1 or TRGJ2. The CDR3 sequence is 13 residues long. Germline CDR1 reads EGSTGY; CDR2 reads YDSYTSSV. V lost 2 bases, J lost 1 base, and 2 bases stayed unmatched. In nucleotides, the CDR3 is TGTGCCACCTGGGATGACAATTATTATAAGAAACTCTTT. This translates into CATWDDNYYKKLF.

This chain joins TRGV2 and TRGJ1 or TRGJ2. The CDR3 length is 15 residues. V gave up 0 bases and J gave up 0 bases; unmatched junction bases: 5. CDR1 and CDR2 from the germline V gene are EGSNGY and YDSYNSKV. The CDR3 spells CATWDGRSNYYKKLF. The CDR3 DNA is TGTGCCACCTGGGACGGGCGGTCGAATTATTATAAGAAACTCTTT.

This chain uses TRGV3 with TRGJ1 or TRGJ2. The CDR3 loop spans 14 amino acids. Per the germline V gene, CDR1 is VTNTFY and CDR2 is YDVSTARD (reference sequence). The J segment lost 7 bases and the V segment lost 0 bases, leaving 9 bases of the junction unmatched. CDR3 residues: CATWDRRFGYKKLF. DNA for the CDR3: TGTGCCACCTGGGACAGGAGGTTTGGGTATAAGAAACTCTTT.

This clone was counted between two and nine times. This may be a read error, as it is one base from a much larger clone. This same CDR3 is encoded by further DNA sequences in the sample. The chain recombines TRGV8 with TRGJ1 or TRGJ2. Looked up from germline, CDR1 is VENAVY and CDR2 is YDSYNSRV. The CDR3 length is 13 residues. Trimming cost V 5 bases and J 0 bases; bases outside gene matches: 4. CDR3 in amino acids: CATWAPNYYKKLF. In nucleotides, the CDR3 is TGTGCCACCTGGGCGCCGAATTATTATAAGAAACTCTTT.

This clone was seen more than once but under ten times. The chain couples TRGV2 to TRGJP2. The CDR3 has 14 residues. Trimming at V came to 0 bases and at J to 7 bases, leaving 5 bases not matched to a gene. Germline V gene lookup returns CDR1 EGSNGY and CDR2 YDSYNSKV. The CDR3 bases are TGTGCCACCTGGGACGGGCGGATTGATTGGATCAAGACGTTT. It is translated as CATWDGRIDWIKTF.

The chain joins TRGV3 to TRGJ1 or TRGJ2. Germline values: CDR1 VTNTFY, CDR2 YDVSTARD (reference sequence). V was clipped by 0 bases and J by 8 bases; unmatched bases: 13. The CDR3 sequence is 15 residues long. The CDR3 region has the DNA TGTGCCACCTGGGACAGGCCTACCCCCATTGATAAGAAACTCTTT. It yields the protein CATWDRPTPIDKKLF.

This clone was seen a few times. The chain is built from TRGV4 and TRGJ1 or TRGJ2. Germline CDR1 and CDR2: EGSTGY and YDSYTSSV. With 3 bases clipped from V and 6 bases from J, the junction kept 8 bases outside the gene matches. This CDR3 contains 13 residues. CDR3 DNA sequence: TGTGCCACCTGGGATACCCCACGTTATAAGAAACTCTTT. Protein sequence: CATWDTPRYKKLF.

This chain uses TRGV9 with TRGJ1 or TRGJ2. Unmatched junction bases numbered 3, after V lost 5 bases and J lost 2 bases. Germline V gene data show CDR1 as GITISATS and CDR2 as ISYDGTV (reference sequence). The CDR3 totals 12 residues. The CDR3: CALWGHYYKKLF. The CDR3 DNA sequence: TGTGCCTTGTGGGGCCATTATTATAAGAAACTCTTT.

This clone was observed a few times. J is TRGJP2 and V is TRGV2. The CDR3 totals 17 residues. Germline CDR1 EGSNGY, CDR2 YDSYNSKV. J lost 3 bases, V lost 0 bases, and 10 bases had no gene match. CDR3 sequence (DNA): TGTGCCACCTGGGACGGGCGAGGCAACGGTAGTGATTGGATCAAGACGTTT. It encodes CATWDGRGNGSDWIKTF.

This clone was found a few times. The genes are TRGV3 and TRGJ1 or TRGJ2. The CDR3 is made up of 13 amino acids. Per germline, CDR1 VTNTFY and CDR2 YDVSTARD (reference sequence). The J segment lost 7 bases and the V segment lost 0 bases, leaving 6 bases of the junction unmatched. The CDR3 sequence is CATWDRRQYKKLF. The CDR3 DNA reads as TGTGCCACCTGGGACAGGCGACAATATAAGAAACTCTTT.

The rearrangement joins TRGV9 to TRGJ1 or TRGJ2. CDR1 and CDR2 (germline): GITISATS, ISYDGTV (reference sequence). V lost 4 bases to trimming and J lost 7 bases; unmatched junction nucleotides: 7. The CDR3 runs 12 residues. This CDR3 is CALWDPLYKKLF. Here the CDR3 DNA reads TGTGCCTTGTGGGATCCCTTGTATAAGAAACTCTTT.

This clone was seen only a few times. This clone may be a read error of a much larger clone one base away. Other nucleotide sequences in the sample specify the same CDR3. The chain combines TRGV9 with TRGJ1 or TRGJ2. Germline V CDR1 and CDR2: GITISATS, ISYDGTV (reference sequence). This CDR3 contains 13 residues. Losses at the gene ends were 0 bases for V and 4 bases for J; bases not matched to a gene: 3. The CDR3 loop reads CALWEVNYYKKLF. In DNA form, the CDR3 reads TGTGCCTTGTGGGAGGTGAACTATTATAAGAAACTCTTT.

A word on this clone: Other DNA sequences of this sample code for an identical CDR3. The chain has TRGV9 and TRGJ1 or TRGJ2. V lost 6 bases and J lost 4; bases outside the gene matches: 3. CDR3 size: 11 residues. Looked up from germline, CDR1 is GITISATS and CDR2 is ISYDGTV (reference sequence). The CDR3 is CALWTYYKKLF. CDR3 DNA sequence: TGTGCCTTGTGGACATATTATAAGAAACTCTTT.

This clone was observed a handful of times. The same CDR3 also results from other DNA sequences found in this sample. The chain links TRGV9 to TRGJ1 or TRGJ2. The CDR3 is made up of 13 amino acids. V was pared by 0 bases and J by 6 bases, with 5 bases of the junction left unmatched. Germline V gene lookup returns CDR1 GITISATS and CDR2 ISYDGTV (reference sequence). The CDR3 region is CALWEVPGYKKLF. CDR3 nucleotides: TGTGCCTTGTGGGAGGTGCCGGGTTATAAGAAACTCTTT.

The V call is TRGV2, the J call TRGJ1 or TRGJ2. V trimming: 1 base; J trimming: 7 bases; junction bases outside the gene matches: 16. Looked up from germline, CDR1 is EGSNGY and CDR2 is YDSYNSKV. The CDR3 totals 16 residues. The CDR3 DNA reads TGTGCCACCTGGGACGGCTCCCCCTTTGGCTGGTATAAGAAACTCTTT. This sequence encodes CATWDGSPFGWYKKLF.

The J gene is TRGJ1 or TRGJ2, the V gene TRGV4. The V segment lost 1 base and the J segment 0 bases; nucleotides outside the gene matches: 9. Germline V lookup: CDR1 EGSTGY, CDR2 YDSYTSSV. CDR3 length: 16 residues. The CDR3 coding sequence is TGTGCCACCTGGGATGGCGGGTATACGAATTATTATAAGAAACTCTTT. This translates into CATWDGGYTNYYKKLF.